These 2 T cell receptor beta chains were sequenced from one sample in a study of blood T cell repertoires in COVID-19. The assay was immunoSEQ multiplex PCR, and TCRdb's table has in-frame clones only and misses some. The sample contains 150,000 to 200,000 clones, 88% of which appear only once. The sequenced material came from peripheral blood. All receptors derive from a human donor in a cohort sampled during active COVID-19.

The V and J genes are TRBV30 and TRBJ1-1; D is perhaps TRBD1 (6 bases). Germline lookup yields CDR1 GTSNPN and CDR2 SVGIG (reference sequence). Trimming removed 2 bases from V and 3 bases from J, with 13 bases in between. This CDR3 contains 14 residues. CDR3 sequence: CAWSPLGQHTEAFF. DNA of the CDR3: TGTGCCTGGAGTCCTTTAGGACAGCACACTGAAGCTTTCTTT.

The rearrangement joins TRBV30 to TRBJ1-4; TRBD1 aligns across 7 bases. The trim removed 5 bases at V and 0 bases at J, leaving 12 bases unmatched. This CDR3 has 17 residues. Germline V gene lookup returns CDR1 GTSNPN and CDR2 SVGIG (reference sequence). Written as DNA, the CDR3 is TGTGCCTGGGGTGGGGGGACAGACTTTGCAACTAATGAAAAACTGTTTTTT. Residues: CAWGGGTDFATNEKLFF.